Below, 24 T cell receptor beta chains from the same sample are listed, as sequenced in a study of T cell changes during pregnancy in multiple sclerosis (dated 2019 in TCRdb). Libraries were prepared through the immunoSEQ multiplex PCR assay. Here the immuneACCESS table is served through TCRdb, limited to in-frame sequences with V and J called. Missing clones are a known gap in these copies; in checked studies unresolved V genes cover under half, and the rest lacks a known reason. This sample holds 30,000 to 40,000 clones; roughly 93% were observed only once. Approximately 0.42% of the sample lies in the top ten. The sample here was CD4+ T cells from peripheral blood mononuclear cells, taken in the second trimester of pregnancy. All receptors derive from a female donor with multiple sclerosis, enrolled in a pregnancy study.

The J gene is TRBJ2-4, the V gene TRBV9; a weak D match, TRBD2 (5 bases). Between the trimmed V and J ends, which lost 4 bases and 0 bases, there was a span of 8 bases. The CDR3 runs 14 residues. CDR1 SGDLS and CDR2 YYNGEE come from the germline V gene. Written as DNA, the CDR3 is TGTGCCAGCAGCCAGGACTCAGCCAAAAACATTCAGTACTTC. Translated: CASSQDSAKNIQYF.

The chain joins TRBV18 to TRBJ1-1; the match to TRBD1 covers 11 bases. The CDR3 has 16 amino acids. Germline assignment: CDR1 KGHSH and CDR2 LQKENI. V gave up 4 bases and J gave up 0 bases; unmatched junction bases: 4. Here the CDR3 DNA reads TGTGCCAGCTCACGGGACAGGGGGTGGGTGAACACTGAAGCTTTCTTT. This codes for CASSRDRGWVNTEAFF.

The chain carries TRBV6-5 and TRBJ1-2; 8 bases match TRBD1. After removal of 6 bases from V and 7 bases from J, the junction contained 13 bases not matched to a gene. This CDR3 comprises 15 residues. Germline CDR1 reads MNHEY; CDR2 reads SVGAGI. The CDR3 nucleotides read TGTGCCAGCAGGCTCCCGGGACGACAGGGGTCTGGCTACACCTTC. Its protein product is CASRLPGRQGSGYTF.

This sequence joins TRBV19 and TRBJ2-7, with 7 bases lining up with TRBD2. Germline-derived CDR1 and CDR2 are LNHDA and SQIVND (reference sequence). With 4 bases clipped from V and 2 bases from J, the junction kept 2 bases outside the gene matches. The CDR3 runs to 13 residues. Written as DNA, the CDR3 is TGTGCCAGTAGTACTAGCGGAACCTACGAGCAGTACTTC. It codes for CASSTSGTYEQYF.

The chain combines TRBV4-2 with TRBJ2-1, with D maybe TRBD2 (8 bases). The germline V gene has CDR1 LGHNA and CDR2 YNFKEQ. This CDR3 is 22 amino acids long. V was cut by 2 bases and J by 1 base, with 30 bases left in between. The CDR3 reads CASSQPPRGDSTTAGSYNEQFF. Here the CDR3 DNA reads TGTGCCAGCAGCCAACCCCCGCGGGGGGACAGTACTACGGCGGGGTCCTACAATGAGCAGTTCTTC.

This chain joins TRBV5-1 and TRBJ1-1; tentatively, D is TRBD1 (6 bases). Germline values: CDR1 SGHRS, CDR2 YFSETQ. CDR3 size: 13 residues. The V end lost 4 bases, the J end lost 4 bases, and 11 bases lay between the germline ends. CDR3: CASSPGGGTEAFF. The CDR3 DNA reads as TGCGCCAGCAGCCCGGGGGGCGGCACTGAAGCTTTCTTT.

This chain joins TRBV28 and TRBJ2-7; possibly TRBD1 for D (6 bases). Trimming cost V 6 bases and J 5 bases, with 17 bases left between them. The CDR3 has 14 residues. Germline lookup yields CDR1 MDHEN and CDR2 SYDVKM. The CDR3 region is CASSQPFGGDEQYF. DNA for the CDR3: TGTGCCAGCAGCCAACCTTTTGGGGGCGACGAGCAGTACTTC.

The gene calls are TRBV27 and TRBJ1-2, with 7 bases aligning to TRBD1. CDR1 and CDR2 from the germline V gene are MNHEY and SMNVEV (reference sequence). V was pared by 3 bases and J by 4 bases, with 5 bases of the junction left unmatched. This CDR3 is built from 14 residues. As DNA, the CDR3 is TGTGCCAGCAGTTTTAAGGGACAGAGCTATGGCTACACCTTC. The encoded protein is CASSFKGQSYGYTF.

V and J are TRBV5-4 and TRBJ1-1; maybe TRBD1 (6 bases). Trimming removed 4 bases at V and 5 bases at J, with 21 bases between. The CDR3 runs 16 residues. From germline, CDR1 is SGHNT and CDR2 YYREEE (reference sequence). DNA for the CDR3: TGTGCCAGCAGCCAGGGTTTAAGGGGGAAGGTTACTGAAGCTTTCTTT. Translated, it gives CASSQGLRGKVTEAFF.

This clone occurred a few times. DNA of the CDR3: TGTGCCTGGAGTCCAGGGAACACTGAAGCTTTCTTT. Translating gives CAWSPGNTEAFF. The chain joins TRBV30 to TRBJ1-1; no reliable D call. CDR1 is GTSNPN and CDR2 is SVGIG in the germline V gene (reference sequence). Deletions cut 2 bases from V and 1 base from J, with 5 bases between. This CDR3 has 12 amino acids.

This chain uses TRBV18 with TRBJ2-1; possibly TRBD1 for D (6 bases). Per germline, CDR1 KGHSH and CDR2 LQKENI. CDR3 size: 14 residues. V lost 5 bases, J lost 7 bases, and 15 bases lay in between. The CDR3 protein is CASSSDTGLNEQFF. The CDR3 DNA follows: TGTGCCAGCTCATCGGACACAGGGCTGAATGAGCAGTTCTTC.

The rearrangement links TRBV7-6 to TRBJ2-7, with 8 positions matching TRBD1. Germline CDR1 reads SGHVS; CDR2 reads FNYEAQ. Unmatched junction bases numbered 11, after V lost 5 bases and J lost 5 bases. The CDR3 loop spans 15 amino acids. The CDR3 DNA is TGTGCCAGCAGCCCCACTGGACAGGGTAGCCACGAGCAGTACTTC. It yields the protein CASSPTGQGSHEQYF.

The genes are TRBV6-5 and TRBJ1-2; D is undetermined. The CDR3 runs 11 residues. Germline CDR1 MNHEY, CDR2 SVGAGI. V lost 4 bases to trimming and J lost 5 bases, with 5 bases between them. This CDR3 is CASSFLYGYTF. CDR3 sequence (DNA): TGTGCCAGCAGTTTCTTATATGGCTACACCTTC.

The rearrangement uses TRBV7-9 and TRBJ2-1; the D is unclear. The CDR3 covers 15 residues. Germline V gene data show CDR1 as SEHNR and CDR2 as FQNEAQ (reference sequence). Trimming stripped 5 bases from V and 6 bases from J, with 17 bases between. CDR3 loop: CASSPSMGRPNEQFF. As DNA, the CDR3 is TGTGCCAGCAGCCCAAGCATGGGCCGCCCCAATGAGCAGTTCTTC.

The CDR3 is CASSPRGLNTGELFF. CDR3 DNA: TGTGCCAGCAGCCCTCGGGGGTTGAACACCGGGGAGCTGTTTTTT. This chain links TRBV9 with TRBJ2-2; a weak D match, TRBD2 (6 bases). V gave up 4 bases and J gave up 1 base, with 11 bases separating them. The CDR3 has 15 amino acids. The germline V gene encodes CDR1 SGDLS and CDR2 YYNGEE.

The V gene is TRBV7-7, the J gene TRBJ2-2; possibly TRBD1 for D (5 bases). The CDR3 length is 15 residues. V lost 5 bases and J 3 bases, leaving 13 bases between the germline ends. Per germline, CDR1 SSHAT and CDR2 FNYEAQ (reference sequence). CDR3 DNA sequence: TGTGCCAGCAGCCCTTCAACAGGACACACCGGGGAGCTGTTTTTT. This gives the protein CASSPSTGHTGELFF. Full variable domain (remainder filled in from reference TRBV7-7 and TRBJ2-2): GAGVSQSPRYKVTKRGQDVTLRCDPISSHATLYWYQQALGQGPEFLTYFNYEAQPDKSGLPSDRFSAERPEGSISTLTIQRTEQRDSAMYRCASSPSTGHTGELFFGEGSRLTVL.

CDR3 sequence reads: CATSRERGNQPQHF. In DNA, the CDR3 is TGTGCCACCAGCAGAGAAAGGGGGAATCAGCCCCAGCATTTT. The chain joins TRBV15 to TRBJ1-5; possible D gene TRBD1, 6 bases. The germline gives CDR1 LNHNV, CDR2 YYDKDF (reference sequence). There are 14 residues in the CDR3. Trimming stripped 0 bases from V and 4 bases from J, with 7 bases between. Complete variable domain (other parts from reference TRBV15 and TRBJ1-5): DAMVIQNPRYQVTQFGKPVTLSCSQTLNHNVMYWYQQKSSQAPKLLFHYYDKDFNNEADTPDNFQSRRPNTSFCFLDIRSPGLGDTAMYLCATSRERGNQPQHFGDGTRLSIL.

The chain employs TRBV2 and TRBJ2-2; TRBD1 aligns across 7 bases. J was trimmed by 8 bases and V by 4 bases; bases with no gene match: 7. Germline V gene lookup returns CDR1 SNHLY and CDR2 FYNNEI. The CDR3 spans 14 residues. In DNA form, the CDR3 reads TGTGCCAGCAGTGCAACAGGGGCGCGGGGGGAGCTGTTTTTT. It codes for CASSATGARGELFF.

This chain connects TRBV7-9 to TRBJ1-2; D remains unclear. The CDR3 totals 14 residues. With 5 bases removed from V and 3 bases from J, the gap between germline ends came to 13 bases. The V gene's germline CDR1 is SEHNR and CDR2 FQNEAQ (reference sequence). The DNA for the CDR3 is TGTGCCAGCAGCCCCCTTGGGGAGCACTATGGCTACACCTTC. This codes for CASSPLGEHYGYTF.

The chain couples TRBV7-2 to TRBJ2-7, with 11 positions matching TRBD2. V was pared by 6 bases and J by 2 bases, with 15 bases of the junction left unmatched. Germline assignment: CDR1 SGHTA and CDR2 FQGNSA. The CDR3 runs 18 residues. The CDR3 protein is CASRAPVFGTSGPYEQYF. The CDR3 bases are TGTGCCAGCAGAGCCCCGGTATTCGGGACTAGCGGTCCCTACGAGCAGTACTTC.

The genes are TRBV27 and TRBJ1-2, with TRBD1 identical over 8 bases. This CDR3 contains 16 residues. CDR1 MNHEY and CDR2 SMNVEV come from the germline V gene (reference sequence). Losses at the gene ends were 2 bases for V and 1 base for J; bases not matched to a gene: 6. This CDR3 is CASSLSWDRLNYGYTF. In nucleotides, the CDR3 is TGTGCCAGCAGTTTAAGCTGGGACAGGCTTAACTATGGCTACACCTTC.

The chain uses TRBV30 and TRBJ1-2, with TRBD1 matching over 8 bases. The germline CDR1 and CDR2 sequences are GTSNPN and SVGIG (reference sequence). Losses at the gene ends were 4 bases for V and 2 bases for J; bases not matched to a gene: 3. This CDR3 spans 13 amino acids. The CDR3 DNA reads TGTGCCTGGACAGGGGGCCGAAACTATGGCTACACCTTC. The encoded protein is CAWTGGRNYGYTF.

The chain employs TRBV15 and TRBJ2-2, with TRBD1 matching over 7 bases. J gave up 6 bases and V 1 base, and 2 bases lay outside the gene matches. Looked up from germline, CDR1 is LNHNV and CDR2 is YYDKDF (reference sequence). This CDR3 is built from 14 residues. DNA for the CDR3: TGTGCCACCAGCAGAGGGCAGGGGGCCGGGGAGCTGTTTTTT. Protein: CATSRGQGAGELFF. The full variable domain, completed using reference TRBV15 and TRBJ2-2, is DAMVIQNPRYQVTQFGKPVTLSCSQTLNHNVMYWYQQKSSQAPKLLFHYYDKDFNNEADTPDNFQSRRPNTSFCFLDIRSPGLGDTAMYLCATSRGQGAGELFFGEGSRLTVL.

The J gene is TRBJ2-7, the V gene TRBV6-5; TRBD1 is a possible D gene (6 bases). There are 12 residues in the CDR3. The germline CDR1 and CDR2 sequences are MNHEY and SVGAGI. V dropped 6 bases and J dropped 4 bases, with 10 bases sitting between them. CDR3 region: CASRDRTYEQYF. The CDR3 coding sequence is TGTGCCAGCAGGGACAGAACTTACGAGCAGTACTTC.